Listed below are T cell receptor beta chains from one sample, sequenced in a study of cytomegalovirus exposure and HLA in healthy donors. Data came from immunoSEQ multiplex PCR; TCRdb stores just in-frame clones and leaves some out. The profile shows fewer than 120,000 clones, roughly 90% of them singletons. Material: PBMCs. These receptors were obtained from a woman younger than 45 in good health and CMV-seropositive. CDR3s include the opening cysteine and the closing phenylalanine or tryptophan. The D gene is left open where the match is weak. Clone size is stated in some rows and not others, as once, few, many or a class when expanded.

TRBJ2-3 | 19 | . | TRBD1 | TRBV13 | TGTGCCAGCAGCGACCGGGACAGGGGGCAACTACTCAGCACAGATACGCAGTATTTT | CASSDRDRGQLLSTDTQYF
TRBJ1-2 | 13 | . | . | TRBV4-2 | TGTGCCAGCAGCCAAGTAGGGGGGGACGGCTACACCTTC | CASSQVGGDGYTF
TRBJ2-7 | 17 | . | TRBD1 | TRBV19 | TGTGCCAGTAGTATTATCCCCTCCCGGGACAGGGCCTACGAGCAGTACTTC | CASSIIPSRDRAYEQYF
TRBJ1-2 | 12 | . | TRBD1 | TRBV2 | TGTGCGGGACAGGAGCTATACGGTGGCTACACCTTC | CAGQELYGGYTF
TRBJ2-7 | 11 | few | . | TRBV6-5 | TGTGCCAGCAGTTATGGCCACGAGCAGTACTTC | CASSYGHEQYF
TRBJ2-1 | 19 | . | TRBD2 | TRBV4-2 | TGTGCCAGCAGCCAAGGACCTCTTGGAGGTAGCGGGATTGACAATGAGCAGTTCTTC | CASSQGPLGGSGIDNEQFF
TRBJ1-6 | 17 | . | TRBD1 | TRBV7-9 | TGTGCCAGCAGCTCAGACAGGGGGCCTACCTATAATTCACCCCTCCACTTT | CASSSDRGPTYNSPLHF
TRBJ1-1 | 13 | . | . | TRBV5-8 | TGTGCCAGCAGCTTGGGCAGGAACACTGAAGCTTTCTTT | CASSLGRNTEAFF
TRBJ1-6 | 13 | . | . | TRBV7-2 | TGTGCCAGCAGCTTAGAGCTGAATTCACCCCTCCACTTT | CASSLELNSPLHF
TRBJ1-6 | 14 | . | TRBD1 | TRBV19 | TGTGCCAGTAGTACCGGGACAGGGAATTCACCCCTCCACTTT | CASSTGTGNSPLHF
TRBJ1-1 | 14 | . | . | TRBV13 | TGTGCCAGCACGGGGGCGGGAGCGGACACTGAAGCTTTCTTT | CASTGAGADTEAFF
TRBJ2-5 | 14 | . | . | TRBV11-2 | TGTGCCAGCAGCTTAGAACTAGCCCGGCCGGCCCAGTACTTC | CASSLELARPAQYF
TRBJ2-1 | 15 | . | TRBD1 | TRBV7-7 | TGTGCTAGCAGCTTAGGGGGGACAGGGATCAATGAGCAGTTCTTC | CASSLGGTGINEQFF